The 21 T cell receptor beta chains in this list originate from one sample, sequenced in a study of CD8 T cells in Susac syndrome. Random hexamers were used to reverse transcribe an amount of roughly 0.45 to 1 ug RNA. TCRdb analysed the immunoSEQ multiplex PCR reads with MiXCR anew, one entry per CDR3 protein. The sample lists roughly 200,000 distinct CDR3 sequences; roughly 94% were seen once. The sample was CD4+ T cells from PBMCs. These receptors were obtained from a human donor with multiple sclerosis.

The gene calls are TRBV3-1 and TRBJ2-3, with 7 nucleotides matching TRBD2. Germline CDR1 and CDR2: LGHDT and YNNKEL (reference sequence). The junction had 7 bases not matched to a gene; V was cut back by 4 bases and J by 6 bases. CDR3 size: 14 residues. CDR3 region: CASSLQRGGDTQYF. The CDR3 bases are TGTGCCAGCAGCCTCCAACGGGGAGGGGATACGCAGTATTTT.

The chain couples TRBV19 to TRBJ1-2, with 10 bases fitting TRBD1. Germline trimming cut 6 bases from V and 8 bases from J; bases unmatched to any gene: 9. The CDR3 is 14 residues long. CDR1 is LNHDA and CDR2 is SQIVND in the germline V gene (reference sequence). This CDR3 is CASSNDRDRGGYTF. CDR3 DNA sequence: TGTGCCAGTAGCAATGACCGGGACAGGGGCGGCTACACCTTC. Drawing the rest from reference TRBV19 and TRBJ1-2, the complete variable domain is DGGITQSPKYLFRKEGQNVTLSCEQNLNHDAMYWYRQDPGQGLRLIYYSQIVNDFQKGDIAEGYSVSREKKESFPLTVTSAQKNPTAFYLCASSNDRDRGGYTFGSGTRLTVV.

The V call is TRBV5-1, the J call TRBJ1-4; D ambiguous. V gave up 0 bases and J gave up 8 bases, with 11 bases separating them. Germline assignment: CDR1 SGHRS and CDR2 YFSETQ. The CDR3 is made up of 14 amino acids. The CDR3 sequence: CASSLEGAEEKLFF. In nucleotides, the CDR3 is TGCGCCAGCAGCTTGGAGGGAGCGGAAGAAAAACTGTTTTTT.

The chain recombines TRBV20-1 with TRBJ1-5; 7 nucleotides line up with TRBD1. The CDR3 is made up of 16 amino acids. CDR1 is DFQATT, CDR2 SNEGSKA, per germline (reference sequence). J was trimmed by 4 bases and V by 1 base; bases with no gene match: 10. CDR3 residues: CSARGGRDSPNQPQHF. The CDR3 nucleotides read TGCAGTGCTAGAGGCGGTCGGGACAGCCCTAATCAGCCCCAGCATTTT.

The J gene is TRBJ1-6, the V gene TRBV7-8; 7 nucleotides match TRBD1. V gave up 1 base and J gave up 8 bases; unmatched junction bases: 20. The CDR3 runs 20 residues. Germline V gene lookup returns CDR1 SGHVS and CDR2 FQNEAQ. In DNA, the CDR3 is TGTGCCAGCAGCTTAGTACGACAGGGCATATACCCCGCCACCGATTCACCCCTCCACTTT. Protein product: CASSLVRQGIYPATDSPLHF.

This chain links TRBV6-5 with TRBJ1-6; tentatively, D is TRBD1 (5 bases). CDR1 is MNHEY, CDR2 SVGAGI, per germline. CDR3 length: 12 amino acids. V was pared by 5 bases and J by 14 bases, with 13 bases between. CDR3 DNA sequence: TGTGCCAGCAGTCTAAGGGGAGAAGCCCTCCACTTT. It encodes CASSLRGEALHF.

The chain is built from TRBV20-1 and TRBJ2-1; TRBD2 matches 13 bases. This CDR3 is built from 15 residues. CDR1 DFQATT and CDR2 SNEGSKA come from the germline V gene (reference sequence). V gave up 3 bases and J gave up 6 bases; unmatched junction bases: 5. The CDR3 is CSASTSGGALNEQFF. CDR3 bases: TGCAGTGCTAGTACTAGCGGGGGGGCCCTCAATGAGCAGTTCTTC.

V usage is TRBV30 and J usage is TRBJ2-2; possibly TRBD1 or TRBD2 for D (5 bases each). Germline loops: CDR1 GTSNPN, CDR2 SVGIG (reference sequence). Trimming cost V 4 bases and J 3 bases, with 12 bases left between them. The CDR3 runs to 14 residues. CDR3 bases: TGTGCCTGGAATGGGGCGCGGGACACCGGGGAGCTGTTTTTT. It is translated as CAWNGARDTGELFF. Combining the CDR3 with reference TRBV30 and TRBJ2-2 gives the whole variable domain SQTIHQWPATLVQPVGSPLSLECTVEGTSNPNLYWYRQAAGRGLQLLFYSVGIGQISSEVPQNLSASRPQDRQFILSSKKLLLSDSGFYLCAWNGARDTGELFFGEGSRLTVL.

The chain uses TRBV18 and TRBJ1-1; unclear D gene. The V gene lost 0 bases and the J gene lost 0 bases, with 5 bases spanning the gap. The CDR3 consists of 14 residues. Germline V CDR1 and CDR2: KGHSH, LQKENI. Here the CDR3 reads CASSPPTVNTEAFF. The CDR3 coding sequence is TGTGCCAGCTCACCACCGACGGTGAACACTGAAGCTTTCTTT.

This sequence joins TRBV3-1 and TRBJ2-1, with 9 bases that match TRBD1. Germline CDR1 and CDR2: LGHDT and YNNKEL (reference sequence). With 4 bases clipped from V and 8 bases from J, the junction kept 9 bases outside the gene matches. The length of the CDR3 is 15 residues. This CDR3 is CASSPRDRASYEQFF. CDR3 nucleotides: TGTGCCAGCAGCCCCCGGGACAGGGCATCGTATGAGCAGTTCTTC.

The chain carries TRBV14 and TRBJ2-1, with D possibly being TRBD1 or TRBD2 (5 bases each). Germline V gene sequence: CDR1 SGHDN, CDR2 FVKESK. There are 17 residues in the CDR3. V was shortened by 4 bases and J by 3 bases, with 19 bases between the two germline ends. The CDR3 protein is CASSPTVWGSYYNEQFF. The CDR3 DNA reads TGTGCCAGCAGCCCCACGGTCTGGGGGAGTTACTACAATGAGCAGTTCTTC.

This rearrangement joins TRBV20-1 to TRBJ1-2, with 9 bases matching TRBD1. Germline V gene data show CDR1 as DFQATT and CDR2 as SNEGSKA (reference sequence). V trimming: 0 bases; J trimming: 3 bases; junction bases outside the gene matches: 5. There are 15 residues in the CDR3. The DNA for the CDR3 is TGCAGTGCTAGAGATACCCGGACAGGGGACTATGGCTACACCTTC. Its protein is CSARDTRTGDYGYTF.

CDR3 sequence reads: CSVYRTIYGYTF. The CDR3 nucleotides read TGCAGCGTTTACAGGACTATCTATGGCTACACCTTC. The V call is TRBV29-1, the J call TRBJ1-2, with D maybe TRBD1 (5 bases). Trimming stripped 5 bases from V and 4 bases from J, with 11 bases between. Germline-derived CDR1 and CDR2 are SQVTM and ANQGSEA. The length of the CDR3 is 12 residues. Looking up the rest from reference TRBV29-1 and TRBJ1-2 gives the full variable domain: SAVISQKPSRDICQRGTSLTIQCQVDSQVTMMFWYRQQPGQSLTLIATANQGSEATYESGFVIDKFPISRPNLTFSTLTVSNMSPEDSSIYLCSVYRTIYGYTFGSGTRLTVV.

This chain connects TRBV25-1 to TRBJ1-3; D is unclear. CDR1 and CDR2 (germline): MGHDK, SYGVNS. CDR3 size: 15 residues. Trimming took 3 bases from V and 0 from J, leaving 9 bases between them. The CDR3 is CASSDASSSGNTIYF. The CDR3 nucleotides are TGTGCCAGCAGTGACGCATCGAGCTCTGGAAACACCATATATTTT.

The chain combines TRBV9 with TRBJ2-5; 9 nucleotides line up with TRBD1. V was clipped by 0 bases and J by 7 bases; unmatched bases: 7. Germline CDR1 and CDR2: SGDLS and YYNGEE. The CDR3 runs 15 residues. CDR3 nucleotide sequence: TGTGCCAGCAGCGTAGAGGGACAGGGTATCGGGACCCAGTACTTC. Protein product: CASSVEGQGIGTQYF.

This sequence joins TRBV29-1 and TRBJ1-1; D is unclear. CDR1 SQVTM and CDR2 ANQGSEA come from the germline V gene. V lost 4 bases to trimming and J lost 8 bases, with 14 bases between them. The CDR3 covers 12 residues. CDR3 region: CSVVVGSGEAFF. In DNA, the CDR3 is TGCAGCGTTGTAGTCGGGTCCGGGGAAGCTTTCTTT. Full variable domain (missing parts from reference TRBV29-1 and TRBJ1-1): SAVISQKPSRDICQRGTSLTIQCQVDSQVTMMFWYRQQPGQSLTLIATANQGSEATYESGFVIDKFPISRPNLTFSTLTVSNMSPEDSSIYLCSVVVGSGEAFFGQGTRLTVV.

The V call is TRBV29-1, the J call TRBJ1-1; TRBD1 might be the D (6 bases). The germline CDR1 and CDR2 sequences are SQVTM and ANQGSEA. The CDR3 loop spans 12 amino acids. The CDR3 here is CSHTRGGPEAFF. DNA of the CDR3: TGCAGTCACACCAGGGGAGGCCCTGAAGCTTTCTTT. Together with reference TRBV29-1 and TRBJ1-1, the CDR3 gives the full variable domain: SAVISQKPSRDICQRGTSLTIQCQVDSQVTMMFWYRQQPGQSLTLIATANQGSEATYESGFVIDKFPISRPNLTFSTLTVSNMSPEDSSIYLCSHTRGGPEAFFGQGTRLTVV.

This sequence joins TRBV3-1 and TRBJ1-2, with D possibly being TRBD1 (5 bases). CDR1 is LGHDT and CDR2 is YNNKEL in the germline V gene (reference sequence). This CDR3 is built from 15 residues. The V end was cut by 1 base, the J end by 3 bases, with 12 bases between. CDR3 nucleotides: TGTGCCAGCAGCCAAGTATTTCGGGGGGACTATGGCTACACCTTC. Residues: CASSQVFRGDYGYTF. Together with reference TRBV3-1 and TRBJ1-2, the CDR3 gives the full variable domain: DTAVSQTPKYLVTQMGNDKSIKCEQNLGHDTMYWYKQDSKKFLKIMFSYNNKELIINETVPNRFSPKSPDKAHLNLHINSLELGDSAVYFCASSQVFRGDYGYTFGSGTRLTVV.

This chain uses TRBV30 with TRBJ2-7; no clear D. CDR1 and CDR2 from the germline V gene are GTSNPN and SVGIG (reference sequence). This CDR3 is 14 amino acids long. With 2 bases removed from V and 4 bases from J, the gap between germline ends came to 15 bases. The CDR3: CAWSPGGVHYEQYV. The CDR3 DNA follows: TGTGCCTGGAGTCCCGGTGGGGTCCATTACGAGCAGTACGTC.

This clonotype was counted a single time. CDR3 residues: CASSEGLAGGTQYF. In nucleotides, the CDR3 is TGTGCCAGCAGCGAAGGACTAGCGGGAGGTACGCAGTATTTT. The chain has TRBV3-1 and TRBJ2-3, with TRBD2 identical over 14 bases. CDR1 is LGHDT, CDR2 YNNKEL, per germline (reference sequence). The CDR3 is made up of 14 amino acids. The J segment lost 8 bases and the V segment lost 5 bases, leaving 3 bases of the junction unmatched.

The chain recombines TRBV20-1 with TRBJ1-6; the match to TRBD1 covers 9 bases. V was pared by 4 bases and J by 10 bases, with 5 bases of the junction left unmatched. The CDR3 covers 13 residues. Germline CDR1 and CDR2: DFQATT and SNEGSKA (reference sequence). CDR3 coding DNA: TGCAGTGCTAAGGGACAGGGAGACTCACCCCTCCACTTT. Translating gives CSAKGQGDSPLHF.